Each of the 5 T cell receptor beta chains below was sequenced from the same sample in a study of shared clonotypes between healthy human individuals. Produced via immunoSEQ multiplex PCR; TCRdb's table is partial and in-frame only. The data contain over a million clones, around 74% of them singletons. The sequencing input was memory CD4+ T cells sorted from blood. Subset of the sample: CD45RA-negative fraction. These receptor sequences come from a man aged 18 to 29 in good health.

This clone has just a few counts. The CDR3 here is CASSLGAYEQFF. The CDR3 nucleotides are TGTGCCAGCAGCTTAGGAGCGTATGAGCAGTTCTTC. The rearrangement uses TRBV7-9 and TRBJ2-1; D unresolved. Trimming removed 1 base from V and 8 bases from J, with 6 bases in between. Germline loops: CDR1 SEHNR, CDR2 FQNEAQ (reference sequence). The CDR3 is 12 residues long.

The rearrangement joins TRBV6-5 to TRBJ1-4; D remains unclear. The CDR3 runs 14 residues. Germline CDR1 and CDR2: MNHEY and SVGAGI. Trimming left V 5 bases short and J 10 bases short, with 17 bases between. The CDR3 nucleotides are TGTGCCAGCAGTAACCCCGCATTGGGTCGAAAACTGTTTTTT. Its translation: CASSNPALGRKLFF.

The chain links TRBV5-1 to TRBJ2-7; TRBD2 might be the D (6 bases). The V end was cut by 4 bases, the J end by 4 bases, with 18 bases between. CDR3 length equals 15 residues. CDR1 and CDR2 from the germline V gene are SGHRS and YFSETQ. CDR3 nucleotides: TGCGCCAGCAGCCTGGGGCACGGGGGTTCGTACGAGCAGTACTTC. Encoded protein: CASSLGHGGSYEQYF. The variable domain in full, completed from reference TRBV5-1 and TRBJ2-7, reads KAGVTQTPRYLIKTRGQQVTLSCSPISGHRSVSWYQQTPGQGLQFLFEYFSETQRNKGNFPGRFSGRQFSNSRSEMNVSTLELGDSALYLCASSLGHGGSYEQYFGPGTRLTVT.

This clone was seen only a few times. As DNA, the CDR3 is TGTGCCAGCAGCTTCGGCTCCTATAATTCACCCCTCCACTTT. Protein: CASSFGSYNSPLHF. J is TRBJ1-6 and V is TRBV5-5; D is ambiguous. V gave up 2 bases and J gave up 0 bases, with 3 bases separating them. CDR1 and CDR2 (germline): SGHKS, YYEKEE (reference sequence). The CDR3 length is 14 residues.

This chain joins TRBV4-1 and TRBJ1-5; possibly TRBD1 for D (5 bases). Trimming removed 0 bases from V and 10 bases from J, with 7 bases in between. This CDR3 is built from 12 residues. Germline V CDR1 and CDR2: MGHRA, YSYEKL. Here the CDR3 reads CASSQEQGPQHF. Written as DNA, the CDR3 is TGCGCCAGCAGCCAAGAGCAGGGTCCCCAGCATTTT.